A selection of T cell receptor beta chains follows, all from one sample in a study of CD8 T cells in Susac syndrome. One entry per CDR3 protein, called by TCRdb with MiXCR from the immunoSEQ multiplex PCR reads. The data show some 160,000 distinct CDR3 sequences, 92% seen once. Source material: CD4+ T cells from PBMCs. The receptors here all came from a human donor in good health. Each CDR3 is given without its conserved first and last residue. Each record gives: V gene, J gene, CDR3 protein.

TRBV27	TRBJ2-5	ASSLEGTSGSTETQY
TRBV3-1	TRBJ2-1	ASSRTDEQF
TRBV27	TRBJ2-7	ASSPRGRLYEQY
TRBV4-3	TRBJ1-6	ASSRSRGNNSPLH
TRBV20-1	TRBJ2-1	SAPRTSGGENEQF
TRBV5-1	TRBJ2-1	ASSSLTGAVLSEQF
TRBV3-1	TRBJ2-7	ASSPNVASGHEQY
TRBV27	TRBJ2-2	ASSRRIADGTGELF
TRBV3-1	TRBJ2-1	ASSPSVSGSSNEQF
TRBV24-1	TRBJ2-2	ATSQGLDAGELF
TRBV20-1	TRBJ2-2	SASGTNTGELF
TRBV5-4	TRBJ2-5	ASSPPPLAGVGETQY
TRBV12-5	TRBJ1-2	ASAGLDYGYT
TRBV20-1	TRBJ2-7	SAPGQGGDEQY
TRBV11-2	TRBJ2-5	ASSPRGPAQY
TRBV19	TRBJ2-3	ASRTVPTDTQY
TRBV18	TRBJ2-3	ASSPPNSGSSDTQY
TRBV7-2	TRBJ1-5	ASSLALNQPQH
TRBV7-9	TRBJ1-1	ASSLPGGDTEAF
TRBV5-1	TRBJ2-3	ASSLASGGTDTQY
TRBV28	TRBJ2-3	ASSLSHGTGADTQY
TRBV7-9	TRBJ2-4	ASSLGSGGDIQY
TRBV3-1	TRBJ2-2	ASSYRGSGGELF
TRBV6-5	TRBJ2-1	ASSRLQPYNEQF
TRBV4-1	TRBJ2-1	ASRPRDRGRNEQF
TRBV6-2/TRBV6-3	TRBJ2-7	ASSYGGKSSYEQY
TRBV7-2	TRBJ1-4	ASSLSGNEKLF
TRBV4-2	TRBJ2-3	ASSQGPGSGTDTQY
TRBV11-2	TRBJ1-1	ASSFVPLGNTEAF
TRBV20-1	TRBJ2-7	SPHPGTRGEQY
TRBV3-1	TRBJ2-1	ASSQEGGSEQF
TRBV5-1	TRBJ2-7	ASSIDNEQY
TRBV4-3	TRBJ1-3	ASSQGQGLSGNTIY
TRBV6-2/TRBV6-3	TRBJ2-7	ANPPGTLDYEQY
TRBV4-3	TRBJ2-3	ASGRGTLDADTQY
TRBV20-1	TRBJ1-5	SALTDSNQPQH